This note documents a single T cell receptor (beta chain) sequence. The data were taken from a study of identical twins. Germline trimming cut 6 bases from V and 13 bases from J; bases unmatched to any gene: 8. The germline gives CDR1 LNHDA, CDR2 SQIVND (reference sequence). This CDR3 spans 12 amino acids. MiXCR was run by TCRdb on the 5' RACE reads, yielding one entry per CDR3 protein. The sample has hundreds of thousands of distinct CDR3 sequences, roughly 18% seen once. These data also featured in a second study, about T cells expressing NK-cell markers. That work contributes: NKG2C+ dominant clonotype frequencies in five or six donors were about 1.0-7.5% of CD8+ T cells.

The sequenced sample consisted of PBMCs. The rearrangement uses TRBV19 and TRBJ1-5; 8 nucleotides align to TRBD1. The TCR was taken from a woman aged 18-29 years in good health. CDR3 nucleotides: TGTGCCAGTAGCACGTCGGGACAGGAGCAGCATTTT. Its translation is CASSTSGQEQHF.